These T cell receptor beta chains were read from a single sample in a study of shared clonotypes between healthy human individuals. Libraries were prepared by immunoSEQ multiplex PCR; TCRdb keeps only in-frame clonotypes and omits some of them. The sample shows some 2,000,000 clones, around 95% of them seen only once. Sequenced input: naive CD4+ T cells sorted from blood. The receptors come from a young man in good health. CDR3s include the opening cysteine and the closing phenylalanine or tryptophan. A D gene is named only where the DNA matches it firmly. Clone size, where shown, is once, few, many, or a class for clones that have expanded.

v_gene	abundance	j_gene	d_gene	CDR3aa	CDR3nt
TRBV9	NA	TRBJ2-1	TRBD2	CASSVAPSGSIRSYNEQFF	TGTGCCAGCAGCGTAGCTCCTAGCGGGAGTATAAGGTCCTACAATGAGCAGTTCTTC
TRBV19	NA	TRBJ1-6	NA	CASKPDSSYNSPLHF	TGTGCCAGTAAACCGGACAGTTCCTATAATTCACCCCTCCACTTT
TRBV30	NA	TRBJ2-1	NA	CAWNGVRSFF	TGTGCCTGGAATGGGGTCAGGAGCTTCTTC
TRBV5-6	once	TRBJ2-3	TRBD1	CASSSGGAQYF	TGTGCCAGCAGCTCAGGGGGTGCGCAGTATTTT
TRBV4-3	NA	TRBJ1-6	NA	CASSQEGSSYNSPLHF	TGCGCCAGCAGCCAAGAAGGGAGCTCCTATAATTCACCCCTCCACTTT
TRBV6-6	NA	TRBJ1-5	NA	CASSPRSGQINQPQHF	TGTGCCAGCAGTCCTCGAAGTGGACAGATAAATCAGCCCCAGCATTTT
TRBV5-6	NA	TRBJ1-1	NA	CASSPPGVRTEAFF	TGTGCCAGCAGCCCCCCCGGGGTCCGCACTGAAGCTTTCTTT
TRBV15	NA	TRBJ1-2	TRBD1	CATSRGDRDAYTF	TGTGCCACCAGCAGAGGGGACAGGGACGCCTACACCTTC
TRBV5-1	NA	TRBJ2-7	NA	CASSLVADAYEQYF	TGCGCCAGCAGCTTGGTGGCGGACGCCTACGAGCAGTACTTC
TRBV15	once	TRBJ2-7	NA	CATSRTRTAIYEQYF	TGTGCCACCAGCAGGACAAGGACAGCTATCTACGAGCAGTACTTC
TRBV30	NA	TRBJ2-3	TRBD2	CAWSMEGLAGGHTDTQYF	TGTGCCTGGAGTATGGAGGGCCTAGCGGGGGGGCACACAGATACGCAGTATTTT
TRBV2	NA	TRBJ1-2	NA	CASSEVSPRGGYTF	TGTGCCAGCAGTGAAGTATCGCCCCGCGGTGGCTACACCTTC
TRBV5-1	NA	TRBJ2-3	TRBD2	CASSLHAGATDTQYF	TGCGCCAGCAGCTTGCACGCGGGAGCCACAGATACGCAGTATTTT
TRBV4-3	NA	TRBJ2-3	TRBD2	CASSRNLAGDGGGAQYF	TGCGCCAGCAGCCGAAACCTAGCGGGAGACGGTGGCGGTGCGCAGTATTTT
TRBV7-9	NA	TRBJ1-2	NA	CASSSDDTVRLGLYGYTF	TGTGCCAGCAGCTCGGATGATACAGTTCGCCTCGGGCTATATGGCTACACCTTC
TRBV6-6	NA	TRBJ2-6	TRBD1	CASSAWGQGANVLTF	TGTGCCAGCAGTGCCTGGGGACAGGGGGCCAACGTCCTGACTTTC
TRBV7-6	NA	TRBJ2-2	NA	CASSRTIGELFF	TGTGCCAGCAGCCGGACGATCGGGGAGCTGTTTTTT
TRBV27	NA	TRBJ1-4	TRBD1	CAVSRGRGEKLFF	TGTGCCGTATCAAGGGGGCGAGGGGAAAAACTGTTTTTT
TRBV7-9	NA	TRBJ2-1	TRBD1	CASSEDRGAWNEQFF	TGTGCCAGCAGCGAGGACAGGGGGGCCTGGAATGAGCAGTTCTTC
TRBV30	NA	TRBJ1-1	NA	CAWTPGWNTEAFF	TGTGCCTGGACACCGGGATGGAACACTGAAGCTTTCTTT
TRBV20-1	NA	TRBJ2-7	NA	CSARVDEQYF	TGCAGTGCTAGAGTAGACGAGCAGTACTTC
TRBV18	NA	TRBJ1-1	NA	CASHTQVGDKAFF	TGTGCCAGTCACACTCAAGTCGGGGACAAAGCTTTCTTT
TRBV4-1	NA	TRBJ1-5	NA	CASSQLYSNQPQHF	TGCGCCAGCAGCCAACTTTATAGCAATCAGCCCCAGCATTTT
TRBV19	NA	TRBJ2-7	NA	CASSSPGGSAYEQYF	TGTGCCAGTAGTAGTCCAGGGGGGAGTGCCTACGAGCAGTACTTC
TRBV9	NA	TRBJ1-5	NA	CASSVAGQPNQPQHF	TGTGCCAGCAGCGTAGCAGGGCAGCCCAATCAGCCCCAGCATTTT
TRBV7-9	NA	TRBJ2-7	NA	CASSLRQGTYEQYF	TGTGCCAGCAGCTTAAGGCAGGGAACCTACGAGCAGTACTTC